Listed here are 8 T cell receptor beta chains from one sample, sequenced in a study of blood T cells in healthy people across ages (dated by TCRdb to the mid-2010s). The library came from 5' RACE. TCRdb records Illumina HiSeq 2500 as the sequencer. A second PCR of roughly 7 to 11 cycles was run with a J-beta primer mix and a sample-barcoded 5' primer. TCRdb ran its own pipeline on the public reads, namely fastp trimming at Q25 and MiXCR clone calling, and kept in-frame beta chains. Merged by CDR3 protein, the rows form single entries marked with the most common genes and DNA. The sample table lists roughly 1.5 million distinct CDR3 sequences, roughly 43% of them with a count of one. About 3.8% of the sample lies in the top ten. The sequenced sample was blood. All receptors come from a woman between 18 and 30 years old in good health.

This clonotype appeared a few times. V is TRBV5-1 and J is TRBJ2-1; 7 bases are a match to TRBD2. Losses at the gene ends were 3 bases for V and 7 bases for J; bases not matched to a gene: 19. The length of the CDR3 is 18 residues. Germline V gene lookup returns CDR1 SGHRS and CDR2 YFSETQ. CDR3 sequence (DNA): TGCGCCAGCAGCTCTACTTCCTCTCTAGCGGTCCCGTCGAATGAGCAGTTCTTC. It yields the protein CASSSTSSLAVPSNEQFF. Supplemented by reference TRBV5-1 and TRBJ2-1, the full variable domain reads KAGVTQTPRYLIKTRGQQVTLSCSPISGHRSVSWYQQTPGQGLQFLFEYFSETQRNKGNFPGRFSGRQFSNSRSEMNVSTLELGDSALYLCASSSTSSLAVPSNEQFFGPGTRLTVL.

The rearrangement uses TRBV7-2 and TRBJ1-2; unclear D gene. V lost 6 bases and J lost 2, with 13 bases in between. Germline assignment: CDR1 SGHTA and CDR2 FQGNSA. This CDR3 comprises 14 residues. The CDR3 reads CASRQRPLNYGYTF. The CDR3 DNA reads as TGTGCCAGCAGACAAAGGCCCTTAAACTATGGCTACACCTTC.

On this clonotype: A much larger clone differs by one base, so this may be a read error. The chain employs TRBV20-1 and TRBJ2-7, with D possibly matching TRBD1 (5 bases). CDR1 and CDR2 from the germline V gene are DFQATT and SNEGSKA (reference sequence). The CDR3 extends over 15 amino acids. Trimming took 3 bases from V and 7 from J, leaving 22 bases between them. CDR3 nucleotides: TGCAGTGCTAGCAGGGCCACAAGCGCGAGCGATGAGCAGTACTTC. Its translation: CSASRATSASDEQYF.

The chain is built from TRBV4-3 and TRBJ1-2; 12 bases map to TRBD1. Germline CDR1 and CDR2: LGHNA and YSLEER. Losses at the gene ends were 1 base for V and 4 bases for J; bases not matched to a gene: 4. The length of the CDR3 is 16 residues. CDR3 region: CASSQGGQGAAYGYTF. The CDR3 DNA follows: TGCGCCAGCAGCCAAGGGGGACAGGGGGCTGCCTATGGCTACACCTTC.

The V call is TRBV20-1, the J call TRBJ1-2; D gene ambiguous. The length of the CDR3 is 11 residues. V dropped 5 bases and J dropped 7 bases, with 11 bases sitting between them. Germline V gives CDR1 DFQATT, CDR2 SNEGSKA (reference sequence). The CDR3 reads CSAFINGGYTF. The DNA for the CDR3 is TGCAGTGCTTTTATAAATGGTGGCTACACCTTC.

This clonotype is a singleton in its sample. The junction and the germline gene differ at one end; a read error may be behind it. The CDR3, as DNA: TGTGCCAGCAGCCCGGGACCCTCCCCGGACGAGCGGTACTTC. It yields the protein CASSPGPSPDERYF. The chain carries TRBV7-2 and TRBJ2-7, with D perhaps assigned TRBD1 or TRBD2 (5 bases each). This CDR3 is 14 amino acids long. Germline CDR1 reads SGHTA; CDR2 reads FQGNSA.

The chain carries TRBV20-1 and TRBJ2-1; perhaps TRBD2 as D (7 bases). CDR1 and CDR2 (germline): DFQATT, SNEGSKA (reference sequence). This CDR3 has 15 amino acids. Trimming took 3 bases from V and 3 from J, leaving 15 bases between them. CDR3 nucleotide sequence: TGCAGTGCTAGCCAACGGGGGGCCGTCTACAATGAGCAGTTCTTC. Protein product: CSASQRGAVYNEQFF.

This chain links TRBV2 with TRBJ1-2; possibly TRBD1 for D (6 bases). Trimming cost V 7 bases and J 0 bases, with 12 bases left between them. The CDR3 is 14 amino acids. Per the germline V gene, CDR1 is SNHLY and CDR2 is FYNNEI. CDR3 region: CASIGQLPNYGYTF. Written as DNA, the CDR3 is TGTGCCAGCATCGGACAGCTCCCTAACTATGGCTACACCTTC.